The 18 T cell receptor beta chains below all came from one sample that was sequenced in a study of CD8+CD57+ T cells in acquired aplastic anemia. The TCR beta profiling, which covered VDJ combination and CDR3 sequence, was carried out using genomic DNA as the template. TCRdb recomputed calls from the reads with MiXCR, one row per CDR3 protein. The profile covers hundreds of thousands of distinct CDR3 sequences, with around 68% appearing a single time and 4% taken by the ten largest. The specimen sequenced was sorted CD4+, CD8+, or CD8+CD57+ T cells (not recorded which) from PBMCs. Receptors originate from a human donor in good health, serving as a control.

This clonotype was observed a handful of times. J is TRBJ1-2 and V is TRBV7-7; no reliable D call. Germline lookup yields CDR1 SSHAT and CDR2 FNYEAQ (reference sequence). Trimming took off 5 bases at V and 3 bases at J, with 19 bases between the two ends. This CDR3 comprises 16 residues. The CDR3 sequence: CASSPVTGPADYGYTF. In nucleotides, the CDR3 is TGTGCCAGCAGCCCTGTAACCGGGCCAGCGGACTATGGCTACACCTTC.

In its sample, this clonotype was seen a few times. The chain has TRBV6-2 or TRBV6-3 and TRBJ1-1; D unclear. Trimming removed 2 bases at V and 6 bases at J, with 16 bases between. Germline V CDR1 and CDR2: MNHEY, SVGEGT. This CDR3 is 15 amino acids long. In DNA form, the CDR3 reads TGTGCCAGCAGTTACCCCCGGGGTTATTTCTCTGAAGCTTTCTTT. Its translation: CASSYPRGYFSEAFF.

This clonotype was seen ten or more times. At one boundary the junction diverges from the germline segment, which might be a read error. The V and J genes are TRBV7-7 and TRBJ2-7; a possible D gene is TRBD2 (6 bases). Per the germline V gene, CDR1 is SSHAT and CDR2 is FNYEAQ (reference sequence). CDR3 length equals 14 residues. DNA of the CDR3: TGTGCTAGCAGCTTAGATTTTAGGTCTAGCGTGCAGTACTTC. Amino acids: CASSLDFRSSVQYF.

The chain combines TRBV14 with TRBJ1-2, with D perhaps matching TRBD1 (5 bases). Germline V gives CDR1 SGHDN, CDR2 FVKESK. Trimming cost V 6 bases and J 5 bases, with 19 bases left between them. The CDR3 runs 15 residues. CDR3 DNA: TGTGCCAGCAGTCCCCTGCAGGGCCCACCGTATGGCTACACCTTC. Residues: CASSPLQGPPYGYTF.

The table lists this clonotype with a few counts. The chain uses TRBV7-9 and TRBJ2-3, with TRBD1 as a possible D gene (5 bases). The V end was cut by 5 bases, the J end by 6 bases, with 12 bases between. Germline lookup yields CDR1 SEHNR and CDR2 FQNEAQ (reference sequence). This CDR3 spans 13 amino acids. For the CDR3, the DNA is TGTGCCAGCAGCAGACAGAATGAGGATACGCAGTATTTT. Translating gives CASSRQNEDTQYF.

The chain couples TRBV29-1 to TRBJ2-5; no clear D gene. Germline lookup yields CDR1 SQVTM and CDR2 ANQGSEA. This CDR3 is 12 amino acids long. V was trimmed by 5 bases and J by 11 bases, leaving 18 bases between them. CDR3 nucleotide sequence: TGCAGCGTTCGCGGCAGAGCTGTGCAGCAGTACTTC. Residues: CSVRGRAVQQYF. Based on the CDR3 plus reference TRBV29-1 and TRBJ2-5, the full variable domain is SAVISQKPSRDICQRGTSLTIQCQVDSQVTMMFWYRQQPGQSLTLIATANQGSEATYESGFVIDKFPISRPNLTFSTLTVSNMSPEDSSIYLCSVRGRAVQQYFGPGTRLLVL.

The CDR3 nucleotides are TGTGCCAGCGGCCCCCAACGGGGGGCAGATACGCAGTATTTT. Translating gives CASGPQRGADTQYF. V is TRBV11-2 and J is TRBJ2-3; 7 positions match TRBD2. The V gene end was trimmed by 8 bases and the J gene end by 4 bases; junction bases not matched to a gene: 9. Germline CDR1 reads SGHAT; CDR2 reads FQNNGV. The CDR3 length is 14 residues.

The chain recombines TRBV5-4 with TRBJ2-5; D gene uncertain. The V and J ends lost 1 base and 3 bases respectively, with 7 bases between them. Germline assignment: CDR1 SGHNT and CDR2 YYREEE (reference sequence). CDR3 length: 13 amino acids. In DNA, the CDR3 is TGTGCCAGCAGCTTGAGTAGTGAAGAGACCCAGTACTTC. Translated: CASSLSSEETQYF.

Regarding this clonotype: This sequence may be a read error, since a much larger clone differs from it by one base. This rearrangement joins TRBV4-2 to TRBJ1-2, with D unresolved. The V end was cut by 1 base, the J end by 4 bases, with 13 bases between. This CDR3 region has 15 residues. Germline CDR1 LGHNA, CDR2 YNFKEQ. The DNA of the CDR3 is TGTGCCAGCAGCCAAGCAGGCGCCCAGACCTATGGCTACACCTTC. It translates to CASSQAGAQTYGYTF.

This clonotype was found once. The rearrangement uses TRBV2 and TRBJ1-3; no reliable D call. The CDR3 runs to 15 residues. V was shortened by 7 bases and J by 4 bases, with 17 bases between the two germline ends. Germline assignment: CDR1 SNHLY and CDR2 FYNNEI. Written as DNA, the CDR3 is TGTGCCAGCAACCCGGACTCGACGTGGGGAAACACCATATATTTT. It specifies CASNPDSTWGNTIYF.

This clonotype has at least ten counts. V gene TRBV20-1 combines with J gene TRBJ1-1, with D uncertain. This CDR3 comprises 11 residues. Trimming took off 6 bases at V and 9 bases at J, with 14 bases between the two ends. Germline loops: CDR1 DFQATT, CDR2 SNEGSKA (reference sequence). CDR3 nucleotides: TGCAGTGCCAATTCAGGAGACAAAGCTTTCTTT. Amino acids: CSANSGDKAFF.

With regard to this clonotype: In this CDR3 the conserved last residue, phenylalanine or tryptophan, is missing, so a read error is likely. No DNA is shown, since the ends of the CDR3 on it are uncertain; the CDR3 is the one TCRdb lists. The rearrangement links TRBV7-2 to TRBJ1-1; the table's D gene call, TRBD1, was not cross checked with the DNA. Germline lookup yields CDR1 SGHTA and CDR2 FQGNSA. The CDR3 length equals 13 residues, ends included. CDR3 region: CASSKGGQGIYYG.

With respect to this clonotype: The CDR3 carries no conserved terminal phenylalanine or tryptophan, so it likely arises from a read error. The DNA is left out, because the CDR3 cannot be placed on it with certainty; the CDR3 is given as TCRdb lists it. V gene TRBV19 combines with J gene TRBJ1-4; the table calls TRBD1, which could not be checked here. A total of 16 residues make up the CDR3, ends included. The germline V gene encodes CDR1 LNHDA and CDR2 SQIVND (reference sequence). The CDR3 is CASSPVAPGNTEAFFV.

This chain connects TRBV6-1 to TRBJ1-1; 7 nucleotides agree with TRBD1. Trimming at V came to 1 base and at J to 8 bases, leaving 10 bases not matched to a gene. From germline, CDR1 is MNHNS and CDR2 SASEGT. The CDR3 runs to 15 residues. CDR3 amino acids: CASSEEQGPYREAFF. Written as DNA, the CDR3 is TGTGCCAGCAGTGAAGAACAGGGGCCTTATCGAGAAGCTTTCTTT.

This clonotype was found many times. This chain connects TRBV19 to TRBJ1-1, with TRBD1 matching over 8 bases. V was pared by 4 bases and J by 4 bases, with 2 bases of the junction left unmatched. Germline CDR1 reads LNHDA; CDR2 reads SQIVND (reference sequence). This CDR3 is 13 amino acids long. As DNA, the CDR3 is TGTGCCAGTAGTAGACAGGGGCCCACTGAAGCTTTCTTT. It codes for CASSRQGPTEAFF.

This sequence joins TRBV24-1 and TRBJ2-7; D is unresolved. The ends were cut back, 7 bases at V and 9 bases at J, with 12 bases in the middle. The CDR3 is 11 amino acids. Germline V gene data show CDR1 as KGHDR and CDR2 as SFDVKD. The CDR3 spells CATRHWEGQYF. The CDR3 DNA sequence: TGTGCCACCAGGCATTGGGAAGGGCAGTACTTC.

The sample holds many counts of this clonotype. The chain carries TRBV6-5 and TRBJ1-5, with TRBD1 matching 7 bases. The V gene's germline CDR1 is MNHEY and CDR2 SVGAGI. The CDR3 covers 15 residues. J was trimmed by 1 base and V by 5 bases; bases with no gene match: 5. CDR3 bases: TGTGCCAGCAGTGAAGACAGGGAAAGCAATCAGCCCCAGCATTTT. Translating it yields CASSEDRESNQPQHF.

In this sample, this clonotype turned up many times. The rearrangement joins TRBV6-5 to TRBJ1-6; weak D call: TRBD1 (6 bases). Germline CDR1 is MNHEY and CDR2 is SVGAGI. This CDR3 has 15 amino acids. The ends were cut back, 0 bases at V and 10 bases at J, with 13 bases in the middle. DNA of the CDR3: TGTGCCAGCAGTTACTCGGCCACAGGGCGATCACCCCTCCACTTT. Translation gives CASSYSATGRSPLHF.